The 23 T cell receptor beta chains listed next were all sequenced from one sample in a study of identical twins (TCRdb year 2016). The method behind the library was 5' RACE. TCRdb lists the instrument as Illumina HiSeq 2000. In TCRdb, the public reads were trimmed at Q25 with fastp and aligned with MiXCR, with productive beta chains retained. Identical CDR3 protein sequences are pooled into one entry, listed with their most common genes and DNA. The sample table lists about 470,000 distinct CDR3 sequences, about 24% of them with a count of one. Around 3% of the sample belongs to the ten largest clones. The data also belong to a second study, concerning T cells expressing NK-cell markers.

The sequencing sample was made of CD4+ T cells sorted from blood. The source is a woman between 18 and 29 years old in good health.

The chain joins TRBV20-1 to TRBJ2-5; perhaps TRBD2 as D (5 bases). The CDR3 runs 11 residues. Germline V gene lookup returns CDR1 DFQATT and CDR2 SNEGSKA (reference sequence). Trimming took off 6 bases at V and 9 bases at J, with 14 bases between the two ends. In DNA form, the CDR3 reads TGCAGTGCGCACACCTGGGAGTCCCAGTACTTC. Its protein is CSAHTWESQYF.

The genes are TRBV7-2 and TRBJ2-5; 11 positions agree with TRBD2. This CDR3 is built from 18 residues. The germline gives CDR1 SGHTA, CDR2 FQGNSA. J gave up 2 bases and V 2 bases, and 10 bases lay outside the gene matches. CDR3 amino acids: CASSLSTSGSGEQETQYF. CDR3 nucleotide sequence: TGTGCCAGCAGCTTAAGCACTAGCGGGAGTGGAGAGCAAGAGACCCAGTACTTC. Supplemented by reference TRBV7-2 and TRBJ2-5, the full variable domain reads GAGVSQSPSNKVTEKGKDVELRCDPISGHTALYWYRQSLGQGLEFLIYFQGNSAPDKSGLPSDRFSAERTGGSVSTLTIQRTQQEDSAVYLCASSLSTSGSGEQETQYFGPGTRLLVL.

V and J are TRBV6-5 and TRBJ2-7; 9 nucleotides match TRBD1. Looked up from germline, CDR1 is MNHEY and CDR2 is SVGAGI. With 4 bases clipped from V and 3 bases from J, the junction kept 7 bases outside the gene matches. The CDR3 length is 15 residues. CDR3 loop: CASSFPGQGYYEQYF. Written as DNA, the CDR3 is TGTGCCAGCAGTTTCCCGGGACAGGGCTACTACGAGCAGTACTTC.

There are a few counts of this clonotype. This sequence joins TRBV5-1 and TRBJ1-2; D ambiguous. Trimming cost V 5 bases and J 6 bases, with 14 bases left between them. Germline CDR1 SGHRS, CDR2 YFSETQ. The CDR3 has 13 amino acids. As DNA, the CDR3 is TGCGCCAGCAGACAGCAGGAGCTGCATGGCTACACCTTC. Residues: CASRQQELHGYTF.

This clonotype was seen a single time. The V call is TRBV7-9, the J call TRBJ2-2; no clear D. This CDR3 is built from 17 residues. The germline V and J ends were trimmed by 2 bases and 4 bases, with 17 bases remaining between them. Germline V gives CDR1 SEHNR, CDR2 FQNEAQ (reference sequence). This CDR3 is CASSLRVVQPGTGELFF. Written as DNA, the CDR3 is TGTGCCAGCAGCTTAAGGGTCGTCCAACCGGGCACCGGGGAGCTGTTTTTT. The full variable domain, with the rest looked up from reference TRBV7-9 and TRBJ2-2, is DTGVSQNPRHKITKRGQNVTFRCDPISEHNRLYWYRQTLGQGPEFLTYFQNEAQLEKSRLLSDRFSAERPKGSFSTLEIQRTEQGDSAMYLCASSLRVVQPGTGELFFGEGSRLTVL.

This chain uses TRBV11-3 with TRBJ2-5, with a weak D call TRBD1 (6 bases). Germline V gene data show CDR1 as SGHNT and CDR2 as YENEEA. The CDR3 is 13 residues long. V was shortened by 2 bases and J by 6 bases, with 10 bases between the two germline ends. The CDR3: CASSLLRGQTQYF. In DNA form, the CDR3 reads TGTGCCAGCAGCTTACTCAGGGGACAGACCCAGTACTTC.

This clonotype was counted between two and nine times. For the CDR3, the DNA is TGCAGCGTTGAGCGACAGATCTATGGCTACACCTTC. This encodes CSVERQIYGYTF. The chain carries TRBV29-1 and TRBJ1-2; the D gene is possibly TRBD1 (5 bases). This CDR3 spans 12 amino acids. V was pared by 3 bases and J by 4 bases, with 9 bases between. Germline V gene sequence: CDR1 SQVTM, CDR2 ANQGSEA.

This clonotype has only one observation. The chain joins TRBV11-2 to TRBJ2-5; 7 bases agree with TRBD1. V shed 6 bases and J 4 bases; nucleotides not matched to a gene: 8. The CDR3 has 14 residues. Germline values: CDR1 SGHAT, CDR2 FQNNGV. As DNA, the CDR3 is TGTGCCAGCAGTCAGACAGGGTCGGTAGAGACCCAGTACTTC. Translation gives CASSQTGSVETQYF.

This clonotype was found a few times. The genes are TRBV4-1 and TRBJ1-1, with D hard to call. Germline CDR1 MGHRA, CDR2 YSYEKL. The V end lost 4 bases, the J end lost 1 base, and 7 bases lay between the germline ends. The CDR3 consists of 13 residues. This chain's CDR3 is CASSRLRNTEAFF. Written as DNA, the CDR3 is TGCGCCAGCAGCCGGCTGAGGAACACTGAAGCTTTCTTT.

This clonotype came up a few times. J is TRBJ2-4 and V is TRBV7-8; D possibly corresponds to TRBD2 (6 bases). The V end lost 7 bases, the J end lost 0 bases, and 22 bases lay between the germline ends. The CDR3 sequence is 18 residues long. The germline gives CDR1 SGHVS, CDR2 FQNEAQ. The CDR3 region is CASNSRAHAGSAKNIQYF. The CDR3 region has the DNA TGTGCCAGCAACTCGAGGGCTCATGCGGGGTCAGCCAAAAACATTCAGTACTTC. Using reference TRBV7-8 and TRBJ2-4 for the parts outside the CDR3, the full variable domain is GAGVSQSPRYKVAKRGQDVALRCDPISGHVSLFWYQQALGQGPEFLTYFQNEAQLDKSGLPSDRFFAERPEGSVSTLKIQRTQQEDSAVYLCASNSRAHAGSAKNIQYFGAGTRLSVL.

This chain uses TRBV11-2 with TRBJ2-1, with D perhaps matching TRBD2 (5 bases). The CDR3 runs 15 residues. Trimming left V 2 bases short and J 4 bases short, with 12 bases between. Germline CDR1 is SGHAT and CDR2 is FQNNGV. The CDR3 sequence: CASSLLFGGYNEQFF. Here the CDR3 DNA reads TGTGCCAGCAGCTTACTATTTGGCGGGTACAATGAGCAGTTCTTC.

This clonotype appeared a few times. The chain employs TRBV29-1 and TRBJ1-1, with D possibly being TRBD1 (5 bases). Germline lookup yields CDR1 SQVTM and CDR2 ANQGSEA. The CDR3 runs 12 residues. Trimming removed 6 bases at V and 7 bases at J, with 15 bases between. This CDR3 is CSVASGMDEAFF. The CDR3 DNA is TGCAGCGTCGCCTCAGGGATGGATGAAGCTTTCTTT.

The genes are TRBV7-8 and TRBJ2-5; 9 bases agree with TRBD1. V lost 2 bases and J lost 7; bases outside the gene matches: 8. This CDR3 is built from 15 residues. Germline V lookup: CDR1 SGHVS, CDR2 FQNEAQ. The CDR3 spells CASSLPGTGSATQYF. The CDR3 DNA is TGTGCCAGCAGCTTACCCGGGACAGGGTCGGCGACCCAGTACTTC. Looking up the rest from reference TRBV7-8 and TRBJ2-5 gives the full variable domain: GAGVSQSPRYKVAKRGQDVALRCDPISGHVSLFWYQQALGQGPEFLTYFQNEAQLDKSGLPSDRFFAERPEGSVSTLKIQRTQQEDSAVYLCASSLPGTGSATQYFGPGTRLLVL.

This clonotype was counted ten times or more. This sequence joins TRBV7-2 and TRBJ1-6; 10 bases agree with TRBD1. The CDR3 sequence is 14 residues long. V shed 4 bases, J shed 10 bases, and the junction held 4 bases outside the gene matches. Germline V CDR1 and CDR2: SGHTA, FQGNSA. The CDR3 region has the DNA TGTGCCAGCAGCTCCGGGACAGGGGTATCACCCCTCCACTTT. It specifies CASSSGTGVSPLHF.

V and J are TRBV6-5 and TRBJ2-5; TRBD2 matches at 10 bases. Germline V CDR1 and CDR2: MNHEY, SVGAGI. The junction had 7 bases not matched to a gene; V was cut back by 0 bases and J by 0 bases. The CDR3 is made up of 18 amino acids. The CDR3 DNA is TGTGCCAGCAGTTACTCGAGACTAGCGGGTTTGTACCAAGAGACCCAGTACTTC. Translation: CASSYSRLAGLYQETQYF.

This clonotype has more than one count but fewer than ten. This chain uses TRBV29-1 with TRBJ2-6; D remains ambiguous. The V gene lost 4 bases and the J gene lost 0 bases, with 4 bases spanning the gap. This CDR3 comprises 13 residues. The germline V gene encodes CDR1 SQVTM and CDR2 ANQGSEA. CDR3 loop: CSVADSGANVLTF. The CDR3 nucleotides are TGCAGCGTTGCCGACTCTGGGGCCAACGTCCTGACTTTC.

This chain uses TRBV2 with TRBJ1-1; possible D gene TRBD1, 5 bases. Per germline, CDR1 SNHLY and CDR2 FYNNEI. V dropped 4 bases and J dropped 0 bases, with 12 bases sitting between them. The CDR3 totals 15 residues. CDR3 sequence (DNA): TGTGCCAGCAGTGCTCGGGACGGCATGAACACTGAAGCTTTCTTT. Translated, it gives CASSARDGMNTEAFF. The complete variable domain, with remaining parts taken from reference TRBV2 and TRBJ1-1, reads EPEVTQTPSHQVTQMGQEVILRCVPISNHLYFYWYRQILGQKVEFLVSFYNNEISEKSEIFDDQFSVERPDGSNFTLKIRSTKLEDSAMYFCASSARDGMNTEAFFGQGTRLTVV.

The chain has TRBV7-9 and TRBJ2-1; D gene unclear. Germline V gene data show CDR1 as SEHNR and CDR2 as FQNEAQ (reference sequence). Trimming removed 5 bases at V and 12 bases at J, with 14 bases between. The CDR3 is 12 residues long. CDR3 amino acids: CASSESPDGQFF. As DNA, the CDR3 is TGTGCCAGCAGCGAGTCCCCCGACGGGCAGTTCTTC.

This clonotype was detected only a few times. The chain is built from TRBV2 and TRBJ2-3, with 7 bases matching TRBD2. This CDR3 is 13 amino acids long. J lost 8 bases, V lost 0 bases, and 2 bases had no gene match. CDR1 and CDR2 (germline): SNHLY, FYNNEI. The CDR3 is CASSEAGGGTQYF. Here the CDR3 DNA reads TGTGCCAGCAGTGAAGCGGGGGGGGGTACGCAGTATTTT. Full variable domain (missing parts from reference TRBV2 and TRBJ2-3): EPEVTQTPSHQVTQMGQEVILRCVPISNHLYFYWYRQILGQKVEFLVSFYNNEISEKSEIFDDQFSVERPDGSNFTLKIRSTKLEDSAMYFCASSEAGGGTQYFGPGTRLTVL.

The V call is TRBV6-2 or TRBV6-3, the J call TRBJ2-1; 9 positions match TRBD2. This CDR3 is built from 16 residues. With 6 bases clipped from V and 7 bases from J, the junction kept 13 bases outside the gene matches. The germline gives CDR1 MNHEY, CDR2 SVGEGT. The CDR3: CASRPFSGSRGNEQFF. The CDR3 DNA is TGTGCCAGCAGGCCTTTTAGCGGGAGTAGGGGAAATGAGCAGTTCTTC.

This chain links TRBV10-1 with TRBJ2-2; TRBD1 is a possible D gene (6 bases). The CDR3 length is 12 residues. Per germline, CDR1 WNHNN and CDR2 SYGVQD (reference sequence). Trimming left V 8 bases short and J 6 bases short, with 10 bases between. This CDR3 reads CASGKGAGELFF. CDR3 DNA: TGCGCCAGCGGGAAGGGGGCCGGGGAGCTGTTTTTT.

In nucleotides, the CDR3 is TGTGCCAGCATTCGTGAACTAGCGGGGCTCGAGTTCTTC. Encoded protein: CASIRELAGLEFF. The V gene is TRBV6-1, the J gene TRBJ2-1; the match to TRBD2 covers 10 bases. V was pared by 7 bases and J by 14 bases, with 11 bases of the junction left unmatched. Germline loops: CDR1 MNHNS, CDR2 SASEGT. The CDR3 sequence is 13 residues long.

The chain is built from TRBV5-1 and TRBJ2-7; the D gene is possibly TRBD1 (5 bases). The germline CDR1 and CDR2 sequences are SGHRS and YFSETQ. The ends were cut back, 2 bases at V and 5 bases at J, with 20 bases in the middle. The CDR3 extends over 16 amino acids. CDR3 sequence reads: CASSLGHPVAVDEQYF. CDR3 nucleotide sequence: TGCGCCAGCAGCTTAGGACACCCTGTTGCTGTCGACGAGCAGTACTTC.